The 2 T cell receptor beta chains below were found in one sample sequenced in a study of cytomegalovirus exposure and HLA in healthy donors. PCR used 60 Vbeta primers and 13 Jbeta primers. Some clones are missing from TCRdb's copy, which holds only in-frame ones; the method was immunoSEQ multiplex PCR. This table has 100,000 or so clones, around 86% appearing once. Source material: PBMCs. These receptors came from a man younger than 45 in good health and CMV-seropositive.

The chain couples TRBV7-6 to TRBJ1-5; D is unclear. V was trimmed by 5 bases and J by 4 bases, leaving 15 bases between them. CDR1 is SGHVS and CDR2 is FNYEAQ in the germline V gene. This CDR3 spans 15 amino acids. The CDR3 region has the DNA TGTGCCAGCAGCCCAAGCCCAATTTCGAATCAGCCCCAGCATTTT. Protein: CASSPSPISNQPQHF.

The chain has TRBV6-1 and TRBJ2-7; TRBD1 might be the D (5 bases). V was pared by 3 bases and J by 2 bases, with 11 bases between. The CDR3 length is 14 residues. Germline loops: CDR1 MNHNS, CDR2 SASEGT. The CDR3 DNA follows: TGTGCCAGCAGTGAGGGGCTAGGGGCCTACGAGCAGTACTTC. Translation gives CASSEGLGAYEQYF.